The T cell receptor (beta chain) under discussion was sequenced for a study of blood T cell repertoires in COVID-19 (dated by TCRdb to the early 2020s). Describing the broader study: Samples covering the acute and convalescent phases of COVID-19 were provided by collaborators in the United States, Italy and Spain. Where available, HLA class I and class II types were taken from metadata supplied by the sample provider and were not determined by assay-based typing. The material from the prospective study consisted of cDNA or gDNA derived from T cells, B-cell-depleted T cells, or PBMCs. Deeply sampled blood TCRbeta repertoires from subjects exposed to, actively infected with, or recovered from COVID-19 were included in the dataset. Sample metadata almost always included a de-identified subject ID, COVID-19 status, age in years and sex. A freely available public database, intended as a resource for researchers studying the immune response to SARS-CoV-2, is where the repertoires were released. The samples were drawn from the first 160 participants of the ongoing ImmuneRACE study and from over 950 subjects provided by 6 global collaborators. Study-wide conclusions, independent of this receptor: The amount of clinical and demographic metadata varied by source and participant and was provided uncurated.

The immunoSEQ Assay, a bias-controlled multiplex PCR, was used to amplify TCRbeta CDR3 regions from genomic DNA. For the original study's pipeline: Within the assay, amplification of reference gene primers was used to estimate how many nucleated cells each sample contained. To quantify the absolute abundance of each unique TCRbeta CDR3 rearrangement, sequence reads were collapsed and filtered. For each sample, productive Simpson clonality was calculated by taking the square root of Simpson's diversity index across productive rearrangements. TCRdb took this table from immuneACCESS and kept in-frame rearrangements with V and J called. Such tables lack part of the clones; where checked against another copy, unresolved V genes explain under half of the gap, and the rest is unexplained. V and J calls plus clone size are reproduced from that table; the DNA served to infer D and trimming. The sample records 220,000 or so clones, 65% to 85% of which are singletons. About 3.2% of the sample comes from the top ten.

Participants in the prospective study were enrolled through a virtual design, were aged roughly 18 to 90 years, and lived in roughly 25 United States geographic areas. To assign participants to cohorts, the prospective study relied on clinical history that participants themselves reported in a screening survey and a study questionnaire. Recovered participants in ImmuneRACE Cohort 3 were defined by two consecutive negative NP/OP PCR tests, clearance by a healthcare professional, or resolution of symptoms. Mobile phlebotomists in the prospective study collected whole blood, serum and a nasopharyngeal or oropharyngeal swab from every participant. Additional blood draws and questionnaires over a roughly two-month period could optionally be provided by prospective study participants. Before DNA extraction, blood samples from the prospective study were shipped at room temperature or frozen. From the cysteine up to the phenylalanine, the CDR3 has a length of 15 residues. CDR3 DNA only is kept here, 45 bases in frame from base 1. Taken from the germline V gene, the CDR1 and CDR2 loops are SGHTA and FQGNSA. Clipping removes 6 bases from V and 5 bases from J, with 9 as the unmatched junction base count.

Points on this clone: The antigen it recognizes is unknown. No base qualities exist here, and no much larger clone lies one base off it.

This receptor was taken from a woman aged 55-70 years who had recovered from COVID-19. Material: PBMCs or T cells enriched from blood (not recorded which). The chain uses TRBV7-2 and TRBJ2-4; 8 middle bases align to TRBD2. The sequenced DNA is TGTGCCAGCAGAGCGAGCGGGAGCACCCAAAACATTCAGTACTTC. Its amino acids are CASRASGSTQNIQYF.